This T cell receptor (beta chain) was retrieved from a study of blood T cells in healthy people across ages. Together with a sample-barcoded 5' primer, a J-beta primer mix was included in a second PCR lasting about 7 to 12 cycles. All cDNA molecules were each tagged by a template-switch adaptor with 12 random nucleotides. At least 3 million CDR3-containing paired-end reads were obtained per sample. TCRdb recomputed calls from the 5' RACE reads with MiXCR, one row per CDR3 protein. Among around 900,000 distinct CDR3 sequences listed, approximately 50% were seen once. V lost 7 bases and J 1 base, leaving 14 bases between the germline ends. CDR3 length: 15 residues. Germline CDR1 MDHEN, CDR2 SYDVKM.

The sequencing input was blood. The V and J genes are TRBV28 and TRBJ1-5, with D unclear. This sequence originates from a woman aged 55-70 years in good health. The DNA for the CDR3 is TGTGCCAGCAACAATATGGCAGTGAGCAATCAGCCCCAGCATTTT. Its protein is CASNNMAVSNQPQHF.